The 13 T cell receptor beta chains in this list originate from one sample, sequenced in a study of control samples from healthy donors and cancer patients. Sequencing was performed with immunoSEQ multiplex PCR; in TCRdb, only in-frame clones are kept and a portion is missing. The sample shows under 150,000 clones, roughly 92% of them seen only once. Material: blood. The origin of the receptors is a man under 40 in good health.

The genes are TRBV4-2 and TRBJ2-1; tentatively, D is TRBD2 (6 bases). Germline CDR1 is LGHNA and CDR2 is YNFKEQ. The CDR3 totals 14 residues. Trimming stripped 5 bases from V and 1 base from J, with 9 bases between. In DNA, the CDR3 is TGTGCCAGCAGCTCACTAGCTTCCTACAATGAGCAGTTCTTC. It is translated as CASSSLASYNEQFF.

V gene TRBV28 combines with J gene TRBJ2-2, with 10 bases aligning to TRBD2. CDR3 length: 17 amino acids. Trimming took 4 bases from V and 5 from J; bases not matched to a gene: 10. Germline assignment: CDR1 MDHEN and CDR2 SYDVKM. The CDR3 DNA follows: TGTGCCAGCAGTTATCCTAGCGGGAGAGTGGGAACCGGGGAGCTGTTTTTT. Translation gives CASSYPSGRVGTGELFF.

This rearrangement joins TRBV11-3 to TRBJ1-2; D call uncertain. The CDR3 has 17 amino acids. V was pared by 1 base and J by 5 bases, with 20 bases between. Germline CDR1 reads SGHNT; CDR2 reads YENEEA. Here the CDR3 reads CASSLGIEKNTRYGYTF. DNA of the CDR3: TGTGCCAGCAGCTTAGGTATAGAAAAGAACACGAGGTATGGCTACACCTTC.

The chain carries TRBV30 and TRBJ1-1, with 8 positions matching TRBD1. J was trimmed by 2 bases and V by 3 bases; bases with no gene match: 11. Germline V lookup: CDR1 GTSNPN, CDR2 SVGIG (reference sequence). The CDR3 is made up of 16 amino acids. As DNA, the CDR3 is TGTGCCTGGAGCGCCTCCCGGACAGGGATAAACACTGAAGCTTTCTTT. Translated: CAWSASRTGINTEAFF.

This clone has only one observation. The chain uses TRBV20-1 and TRBJ1-1, with D possibly TRBD1 on 5 matching bases. V was clipped by 6 bases and J by 14 bases, with 16 bases between them. CDR1 and CDR2 from the germline V gene are DFQATT and SNEGSKA (reference sequence). This CDR3 is 10 amino acids long. CDR3 DNA: TGCAGTGCCCGGGACCCCATAGCGTTCTTT. Protein sequence: CSARDPIAFF.

This chain uses TRBV7-9 with TRBJ2-7; 8 bases fit TRBD2. V shed 1 base, J shed 7 bases, and the junction held 3 bases outside the gene matches. Germline lookup yields CDR1 SEHNR and CDR2 FQNEAQ (reference sequence). CDR3 length: 13 amino acids. In nucleotides, the CDR3 is TGTGCCAGCAGCTTAGGACTAGCGTGGGAGCAGTACTTC. This gives the protein CASSLGLAWEQYF.

The rearrangement uses TRBV12-3 or TRBV12-4 and TRBJ2-7, with D unresolved. The V and J ends lost 6 bases and 3 bases respectively, with 6 bases between them. The CDR3 consists of 11 residues. CDR3 in DNA: TGTGCCAGCAGCCCAGACTACGAGCAGTACTTC. Encoded protein: CASSPDYEQYF.

The J gene is TRBJ2-1, the V gene TRBV5-8; TRBD2 aligns across 13 bases. J was trimmed by 10 bases and V by 5 bases; bases with no gene match: 6. The length of the CDR3 is 14 residues. Germline V gives CDR1 SGHTS, CDR2 YDEGEE. The CDR3, as DNA: TGTGCCAGCAGTAGGACTAGCGGGAGTATGGAGCAGTTCTTC. This translates into CASSRTSGSMEQFF.

Comment on this clone: Different DNA sequences within this sample yield the same CDR3. The rearrangement links TRBV6-4 to TRBJ2-5, with D perhaps being TRBD1 or TRBD2 (5 bases each). This CDR3 has 13 amino acids. Germline loops: CDR1 MRHNA, CDR2 SNTAGT. The V end lost 5 bases, the J end lost 5 bases, and 12 bases lay between the germline ends. CDR3 nucleotide sequence: TGTGCCAGCAGTAGAGGGGCGGGCGAGACCCAGTACTTC. Translated, it gives CASSRGAGETQYF.

The J gene is TRBJ2-1, the V gene TRBV27; 10 bases are shared with TRBD2. The germline V gene has CDR1 MNHEY and CDR2 SMNVEV (reference sequence). The CDR3 loop spans 15 amino acids. J gave up 1 base and V 8 bases, and 5 bases lay outside the gene matches. In DNA form, the CDR3 reads TGTGCCAGCTGGACTAGCGGAGATTCCTACAATGAGCAGTTCTTC. It yields the protein CASWTSGDSYNEQFF.

The chain carries TRBV12-5 and TRBJ2-5; no clear D. The V gene's germline CDR1 is LGHNT and CDR2 FRNRAP. V was trimmed by 1 base and J by 3 bases, leaving 0 bases between them. This CDR3 has 11 amino acids. DNA for the CDR3: TGTGCTAGTGGTTTGGAAGAGACCCAGTACTTC. Translation gives CASGLEETQYF.

This clone came up once. The chain combines TRBV4-2 with TRBJ2-1; 9 bases map to TRBD2. Germline values: CDR1 LGHNA, CDR2 YNFKEQ. V shed 1 base and J 9 bases; nucleotides not matched to a gene: 7. CDR3 length equals 15 residues. The CDR3 is CASSQGDSGSGEQFF. The CDR3 DNA follows: TGTGCCAGCAGCCAAGGGGATAGCGGGAGCGGTGAGCAGTTCTTC.

The chain carries TRBV7-8 and TRBJ2-7; the match to TRBD2 covers 7 bases. The CDR3 contains 17 residues. V shed 1 base and J 1 base; nucleotides not matched to a gene: 10. Germline V CDR1 and CDR2: SGHVS, FQNEAQ. The CDR3: CASSLVGLREKSYEQYF. The CDR3 nucleotides are TGTGCCAGCAGCTTAGTGGGTCTGCGGGAGAAGTCCTACGAGCAGTACTTC.